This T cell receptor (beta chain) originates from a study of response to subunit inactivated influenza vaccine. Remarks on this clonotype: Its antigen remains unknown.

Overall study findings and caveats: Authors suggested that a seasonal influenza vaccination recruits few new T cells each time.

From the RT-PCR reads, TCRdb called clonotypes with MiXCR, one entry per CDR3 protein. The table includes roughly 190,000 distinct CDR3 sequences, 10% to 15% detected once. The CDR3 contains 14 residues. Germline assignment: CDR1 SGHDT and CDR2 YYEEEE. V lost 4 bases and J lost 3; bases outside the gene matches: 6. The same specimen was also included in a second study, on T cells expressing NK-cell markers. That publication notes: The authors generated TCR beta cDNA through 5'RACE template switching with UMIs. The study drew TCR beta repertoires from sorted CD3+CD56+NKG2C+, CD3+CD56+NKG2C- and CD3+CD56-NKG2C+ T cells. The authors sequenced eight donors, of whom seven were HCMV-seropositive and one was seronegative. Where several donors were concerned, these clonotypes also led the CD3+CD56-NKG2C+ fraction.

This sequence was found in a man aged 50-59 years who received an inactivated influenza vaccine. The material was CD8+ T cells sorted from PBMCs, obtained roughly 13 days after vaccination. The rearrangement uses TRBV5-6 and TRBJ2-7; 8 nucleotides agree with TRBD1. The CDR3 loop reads CASSPTQGVYEQYF. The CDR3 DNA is TGTGCCAGCAGCCCCACACAGGGGGTCTACGAGCAGTACTTC.